This T cell receptor beta chain was captured by sequencing in a study of PD-L1 blockade in urothelial cancer. Study-level information: Blood analysis occurred 3 weeks (second dose) and 6 weeks after treatment start.

Between the trimmed V and J ends, which lost 0 bases and 3 bases, there was a span of 8 bases. The CDR3 sequence is 15 residues long. Germline CDR1 and CDR2: MNHNY and SVGAGI (reference sequence). Sequenced by immunoSEQ multiplex PCR; TCRdb stores in-frame clones only, minus some. This sample has tens of thousands of clones, with around 91% found just once. Time point meaning: pretreatment peripheral blood. The sample in question was PBMCs, obtained around atezolizumab (anti-PD-L1) treatment. The rearrangement joins TRBV6-6 to TRBJ1-4, with D maybe TRBD1 (6 bases). This TCR was sampled from a man in his 60s with urothelial cancer. CDR3 sequence: CASSYSAGANEKLFF. CDR3 DNA: TGTGCCAGCAGTTACTCGGCAGGGGCTAATGAAAAACTGTTTTTT.